This paragraph reports one TCR beta chain. Its antigen is still unknown. Analysis merged second doses at about 4 or about 12 weeks. Assay: immunoSEQ multiplex PCR; the TCRdb copy retains only in-frame clones and omits some. The sample shows approximately 61,000 clones, approximately 85% of them seen only once. This entry is derived from a study of T cell responses to AZD1222 COVID-19 vaccine. The CDR3 is made up of 14 amino acids. Germline V CDR1 and CDR2: MNHEY, SMNVEV (reference sequence). V lost 4 bases and J lost 5; bases outside the gene matches: 7. Study-wide results and limits: Baseline antibody screening turned up just six seropositive AZD1222 recipients. The sample set comprised mostly white British donors with more females, and clonal diversity was possibly underestimated. There were vaccine-associated CD4 TCRs across spike, dominant at 160-218 and 743-854.

The chain is built from TRBV27 and TRBJ2-7; 8 bases fit TRBD1. The sequences come from peripheral blood, collected 28 days after the second AZD1222 dose. This TCR derives from an adult who received the AZD1222 COVID-19 vaccine. Here the CDR3 DNA reads TGTGCCAGCAGTTCCCTGGGACAGGCCCACGAGCAGTACTTC. Translated, it gives CASSSLGQAHEQYF.